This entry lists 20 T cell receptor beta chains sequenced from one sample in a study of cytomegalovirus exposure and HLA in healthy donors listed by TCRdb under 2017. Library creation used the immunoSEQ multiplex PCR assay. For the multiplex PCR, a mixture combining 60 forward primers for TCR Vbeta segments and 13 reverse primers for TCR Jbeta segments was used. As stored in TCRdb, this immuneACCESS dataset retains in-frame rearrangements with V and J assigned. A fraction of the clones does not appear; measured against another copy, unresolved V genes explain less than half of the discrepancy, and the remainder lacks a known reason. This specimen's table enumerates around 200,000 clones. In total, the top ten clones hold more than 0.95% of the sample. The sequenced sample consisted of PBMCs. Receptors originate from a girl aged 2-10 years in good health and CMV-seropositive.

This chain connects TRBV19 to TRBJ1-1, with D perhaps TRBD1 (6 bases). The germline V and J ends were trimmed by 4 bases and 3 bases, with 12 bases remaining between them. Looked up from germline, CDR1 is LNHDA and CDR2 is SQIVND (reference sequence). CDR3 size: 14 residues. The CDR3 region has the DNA TGTGCCAGTAGTACCGCGGGGGGGCACACTGAAGCTTTCTTT. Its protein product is CASSTAGGHTEAFF.

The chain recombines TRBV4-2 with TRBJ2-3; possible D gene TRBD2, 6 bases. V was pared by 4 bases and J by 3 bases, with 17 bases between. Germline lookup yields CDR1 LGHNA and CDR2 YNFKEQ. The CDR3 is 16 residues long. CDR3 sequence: CASSPLGQEGTDTQYF. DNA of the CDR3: TGTGCCAGCAGCCCCCTTGGGCAGGAGGGGACAGATACGCAGTATTTT.

Here the CDR3 DNA reads TGTGCCAGCAGCCTCAGGCGCCAAATGAACACTGAAGCTTTCTTT. Translated: CASSLRRQMNTEAFF. This sequence joins TRBV5-4 and TRBJ1-1; D is ambiguous. Per the germline V gene, CDR1 is SGHNT and CDR2 is YYREEE (reference sequence). V was clipped by 4 bases and J by 0 bases, with 13 bases between them. This CDR3 is built from 15 residues.

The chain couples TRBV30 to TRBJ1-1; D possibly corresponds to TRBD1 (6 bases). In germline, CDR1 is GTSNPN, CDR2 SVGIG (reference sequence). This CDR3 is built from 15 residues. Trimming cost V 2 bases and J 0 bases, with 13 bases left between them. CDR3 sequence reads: CAWSMHRDLNTEAFF. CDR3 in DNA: TGTGCCTGGAGTATGCACAGGGATTTGAACACTGAAGCTTTCTTT.

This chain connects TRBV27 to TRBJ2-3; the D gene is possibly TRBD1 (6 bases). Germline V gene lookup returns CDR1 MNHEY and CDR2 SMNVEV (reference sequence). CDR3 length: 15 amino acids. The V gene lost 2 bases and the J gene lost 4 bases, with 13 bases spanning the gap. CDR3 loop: CASSLTGLGPDTQYF. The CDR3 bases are TGTGCCAGCAGTTTAACAGGGTTAGGACCAGATACGCAGTATTTT.

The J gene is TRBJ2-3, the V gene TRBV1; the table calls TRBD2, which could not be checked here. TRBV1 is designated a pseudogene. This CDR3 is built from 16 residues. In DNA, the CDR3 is TGCACCAGCATCGGGACTAGCGGGAGGATGACAGATACGCAGTATTTT. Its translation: CTSIGTSGRMTDTQYF.

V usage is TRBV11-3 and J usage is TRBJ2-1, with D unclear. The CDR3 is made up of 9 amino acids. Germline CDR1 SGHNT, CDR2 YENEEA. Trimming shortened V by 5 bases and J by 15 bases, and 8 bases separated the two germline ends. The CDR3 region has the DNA TGTGCCAGCAGCCAAAGCCCGTTCTTC. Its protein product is CASSQSPFF.

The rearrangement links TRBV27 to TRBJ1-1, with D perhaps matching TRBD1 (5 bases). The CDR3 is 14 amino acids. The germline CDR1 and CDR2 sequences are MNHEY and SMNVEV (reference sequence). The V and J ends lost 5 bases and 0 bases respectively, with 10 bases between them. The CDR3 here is CASSTTVMNTEAFF. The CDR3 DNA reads TGTGCCAGCAGTACGACAGTCATGAACACTGAAGCTTTCTTT.

CDR3 sequence (DNA): TGTGCCATCAGTGATGAGGTGTTAGCCGGGGAGCTGTTTTTT. Translation: CAISDEVLAGELFF. The chain links TRBV10-3 to TRBJ2-2; D uncertain. V lost 3 bases and J lost 6, with 11 bases in between. The CDR3 contains 14 residues. Germline V gene lookup returns CDR1 ENHRY and CDR2 SYGVKD.

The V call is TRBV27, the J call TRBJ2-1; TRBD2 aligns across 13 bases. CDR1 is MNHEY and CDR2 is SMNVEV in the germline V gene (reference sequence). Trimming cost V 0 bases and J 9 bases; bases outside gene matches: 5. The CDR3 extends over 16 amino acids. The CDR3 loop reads CASSLSQLAGGFEQFF. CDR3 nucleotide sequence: TGTGCCAGCAGTTTATCGCAACTAGCGGGAGGGTTTGAGCAGTTCTTC.

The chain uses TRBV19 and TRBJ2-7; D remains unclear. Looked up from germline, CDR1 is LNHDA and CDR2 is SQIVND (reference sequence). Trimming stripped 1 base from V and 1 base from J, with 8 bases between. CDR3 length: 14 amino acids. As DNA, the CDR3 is TGTGCCAGTAGTATAGGTGGCCGATCCTACGAGCAGTACTTC. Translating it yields CASSIGGRSYEQYF.

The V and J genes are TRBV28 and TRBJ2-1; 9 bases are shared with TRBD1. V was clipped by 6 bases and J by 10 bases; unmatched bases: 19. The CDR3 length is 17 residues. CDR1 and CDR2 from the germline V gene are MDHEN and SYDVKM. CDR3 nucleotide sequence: TGTGCCAGCAGAGAGACAGAGGGACAGGGTCCTTCTTTGGAGCAGTTCTTC. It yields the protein CASRETEGQGPSLEQFF.

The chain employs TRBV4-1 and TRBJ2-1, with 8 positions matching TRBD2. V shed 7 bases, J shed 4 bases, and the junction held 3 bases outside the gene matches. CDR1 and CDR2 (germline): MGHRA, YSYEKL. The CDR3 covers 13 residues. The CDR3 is CASKREGYNEQFF. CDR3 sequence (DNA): TGCGCCAGCAAACGGGAGGGATACAATGAGCAGTTCTTC.

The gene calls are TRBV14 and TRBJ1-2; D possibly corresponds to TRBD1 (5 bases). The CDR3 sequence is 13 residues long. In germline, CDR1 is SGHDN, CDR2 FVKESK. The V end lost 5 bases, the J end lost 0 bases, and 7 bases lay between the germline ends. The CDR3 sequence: CASSLTANYGYTF. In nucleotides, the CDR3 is TGTGCCAGCAGCTTGACAGCTAACTATGGCTACACCTTC. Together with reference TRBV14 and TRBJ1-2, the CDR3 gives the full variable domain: EAGVTQFPSHSVIEKGQTVTLRCDPISGHDNLYWYRRVMGKEIKFLLHFVKESKQDESGMPNNRFLAERTGGTYSTLKVQPAELEDSGVYFCASSLTANYGYTFGSGTRLTVV.

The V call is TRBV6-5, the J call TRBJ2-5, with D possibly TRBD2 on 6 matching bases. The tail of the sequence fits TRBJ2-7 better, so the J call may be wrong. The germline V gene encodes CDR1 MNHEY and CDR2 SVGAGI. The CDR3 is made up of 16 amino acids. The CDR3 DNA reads TGTGCCAGCAGTTACCTCAGAATGGGAGCGGGCTACGAGCAGTACTTC. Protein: CASSYLRMGAGYEQYF.

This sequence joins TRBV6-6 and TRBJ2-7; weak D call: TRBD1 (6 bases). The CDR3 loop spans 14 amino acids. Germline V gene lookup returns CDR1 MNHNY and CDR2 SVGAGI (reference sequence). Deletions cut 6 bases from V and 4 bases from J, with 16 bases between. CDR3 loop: CASSRGDSGYEQYF. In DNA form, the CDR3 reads TGTGCCAGCAGCAGGGGTGACTCGGGATACGAGCAGTACTTC.

The CDR3 bases are TGTGCCAGCTCTCGGACTGGGGGCAATCAGCCCCAGCATTTT. This sequence encodes CASSRTGGNQPQHF. The V and J genes are TRBV18 and TRBJ1-5, with unresolved D. V shed 6 bases and J shed 2 bases, with 11 bases lying between them. Germline V CDR1 and CDR2: KGHSH, LQKENI. The CDR3 loop spans 14 amino acids.

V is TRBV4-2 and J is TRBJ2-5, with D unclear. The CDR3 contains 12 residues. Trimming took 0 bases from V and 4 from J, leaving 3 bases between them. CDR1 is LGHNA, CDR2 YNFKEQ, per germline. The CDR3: CASSQDLETQYF. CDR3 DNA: TGTGCCAGCAGCCAAGATCTAGAGACCCAGTACTTC.

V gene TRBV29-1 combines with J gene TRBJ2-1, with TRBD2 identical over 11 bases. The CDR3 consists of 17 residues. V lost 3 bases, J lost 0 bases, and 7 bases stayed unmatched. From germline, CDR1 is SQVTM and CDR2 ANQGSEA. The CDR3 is CSVEPSGGRGSYNEQFF. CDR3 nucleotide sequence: TGCAGCGTTGAGCCTAGCGGGGGGCGGGGCTCCTACAATGAGCAGTTCTTC.

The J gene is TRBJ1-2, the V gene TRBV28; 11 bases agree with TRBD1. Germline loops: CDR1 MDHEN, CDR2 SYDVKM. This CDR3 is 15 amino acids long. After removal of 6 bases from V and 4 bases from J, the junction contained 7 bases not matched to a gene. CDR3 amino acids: CASRTLGTGGYGYTF. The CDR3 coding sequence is TGTGCCAGCAGAACCCTCGGGACAGGGGGCTATGGCTACACCTTC.